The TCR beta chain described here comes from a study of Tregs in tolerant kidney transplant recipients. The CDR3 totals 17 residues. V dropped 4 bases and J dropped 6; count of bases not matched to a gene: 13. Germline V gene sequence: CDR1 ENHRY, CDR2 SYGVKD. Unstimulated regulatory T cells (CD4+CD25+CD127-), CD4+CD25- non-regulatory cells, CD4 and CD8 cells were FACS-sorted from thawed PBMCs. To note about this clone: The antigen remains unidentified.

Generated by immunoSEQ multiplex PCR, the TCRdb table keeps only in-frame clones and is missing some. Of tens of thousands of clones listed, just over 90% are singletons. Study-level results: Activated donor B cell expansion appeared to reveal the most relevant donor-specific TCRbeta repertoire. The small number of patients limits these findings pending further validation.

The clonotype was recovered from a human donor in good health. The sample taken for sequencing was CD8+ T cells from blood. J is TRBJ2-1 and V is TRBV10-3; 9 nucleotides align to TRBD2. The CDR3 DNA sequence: TGTGCCATCAGTGGCGACGCTGGCGGGAGGGCGGGCAATGAGCAGTTCTTC. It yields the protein CAISGDAGGRAGNEQFF.